The rows below give T cell receptor beta chains drawn from one sample of a study of T cell repertoires in cytomegalovirus infection. TCRdb itself ran the reads through MiXCR, one entry per CDR3 protein. The sample includes about 150,000 distinct CDR3 sequences, roughly a quarter seen only once; the top ten take over 9.5%. The specimen was PBMCs. The receptors come from a human donor in good health (CMV status not recorded). Some clones in this sample may be carry-over from other donors' samples. CDR3s include the opening cysteine and the closing phenylalanine or tryptophan. The order of the fields is V gene, D gene, clone size, J gene, CDR3 length, CDR3 protein, CDR3 DNA. D genes are given only for firm matches. Size is stated for part of the rows, as once, few or many counts, or as a class when the clone is expanded.

>TRBV9|NA|NA|TRBJ1-5|13
CASARGPNQPQHF
TGTGCCAGCGCCAGGGGCCCTAATCAGCCCCAGCATTTT
>TRBV12-3/TRBV12-4|TRBD1|few|TRBJ2-7|15
CASSLARQGPYEQYF
TGTGCCAGCAGTTTGGCCAGACAGGGGCCCTACGAGCAGTACTTC
>TRBV27|NA|few|TRBJ2-3|13
CASSLAEADTQYF
TGTGCCAGCAGTTTAGCCGAGGCGGATACGCAGTATTTT
>TRBV29-1|NA|many|TRBJ2-1|12
CSAVQGSDEQFF
TGCAGCGCCGTCCAGGGGTCGGATGAGCAGTTCTTC
>TRBV4-1|TRBD2|NA|TRBJ2-5|16
CASSQDPLAGADTQYF
TGCGCCAGCAGCCAAGACCCCCTAGCGGGAGCAGACACCCAGTACTTC
>TRBV5-1|NA|NA|TRBJ2-3|14
CASSSGGTTDTQYF
TGCGCCAGCAGCTCAGGGGGGACCACAGATACGCAGTATTTT
>TRBV11-2|NA|NA|TRBJ1-2|15
CASSSYLGSRNGYTF
TGTGCCAGCAGCTCCTACTTAGGGTCCCGGAATGGCTACACCTTC
>TRBV7-6|NA|few|TRBJ1-5|15
CASSQDTTGYQPQHF
TGTGCCAGCAGCCAGGACACGACGGGGTATCAGCCCCAGCATTTT
>TRBV5-4|NA|few|TRBJ1-3|15
CASSREGPSGNTIYF
TGTGCCAGCAGTCGTGAAGGTCCGTCCGGAAACACCATATATTTT
>TRBV7-2|NA|NA|TRBJ1-6|15
CASSLGQMYNSPLHF
TGTGCCAGCAGCTTAGGACAGATGTATAATTCACCCCTCCACTTT
>TRBV7-3|NA|few|TRBJ1-5|13
CASSKWGGQPQHF
TGTGCCAGCAGCAAATGGGGGGGGCAGCCCCAGCATTTT
>TRBV25-1|NA|NA|TRBJ1-1|13
CASSPHTNTEAFF
TGTGCCAGCAGCCCACATACGAACACTGAAGCTTTCTTT
>TRBV20-1|NA|few|TRBJ2-5|14
CSATDPGAQETQYF
TGCAGTGCTACCGATCCGGGAGCTCAAGAGACCCAGTACTTC
>TRBV20-1|NA|few|TRBJ2-6|15
CSAREWGVGANVLTF
TGCAGTGCTAGGGAATGGGGTGTCGGGGCCAACGTCCTGACTTTC
>TRBV7-3|TRBD1|few|TRBJ2-2|15
CASSPKGTGPGELFF
TGTGCCAGCAGCCCTAAAGGGACAGGTCCCGGGGAGCTGTTTTTT
>TRBV11-2|NA|few|TRBJ2-5|13
CASRGIRQETQYF
TGTGCCAGCAGGGGCATTCGACAAGAGACCCAGTACTTC
>TRBV11-2|NA|few|TRBJ2-2|18
CASSFEPAGAAYTGELFF
TGTGCCAGCAGCTTTGAACCTGCAGGGGCGGCGTACACCGGGGAGCTGTTTTTT
>TRBV29-1|NA|NA|TRBJ2-5|14
CSVVRTGTQETQYF
TGCAGCGTTGTTCGGACGGGGACACAAGAGACCCAGTACTTC
>TRBV28|TRBD1|NA|TRBJ2-3|15
CASRHEGQGTDTQYF
TGTGCCAGCAGACACGAAGGACAGGGCACAGATACGCAGTATTTT
>TRBV5-6|TRBD1|NA|TRBJ2-7|17
CASSIQTGGGSSYEQYF
TGTGCCAGCAGCATACAAACAGGGGGCGGATCCTCCTACGAGCAGTACTTC
>TRBV5-6|NA|few|TRBJ1-2|15
CASSLYKGPDYGYTF
TGTGCCAGCAGCTTATATAAGGGCCCAGACTATGGCTACACCTTC
>TRBV5-8|NA|NA|TRBJ2-6|17
CASSLEGSISGANVLTF
TGTGCCAGCAGCTTGGAGGGCTCGATCTCTGGGGCCAACGTCCTGACTTTC
>TRBV9|NA|few|TRBJ1-2|15
CASSAGGPDSYGYTF
TGTGCCAGCAGCGCGGGGGGACCAGACAGCTATGGCTACACCTTC
>TRBV2|NA|many|TRBJ2-3|15
CARKVGTKYTDTQYF
TGTGCCAGAAAAGTTGGGACGAAATACACAGATACGCAGTATTTT
>TRBV5-1|NA|NA|TRBJ2-7|13
CASSFGVSGEQYF
TGCGCCAGCAGCTTTGGGGTTTCGGGCGAGCAGTACTTC
>TRBV28|NA|few|TRBJ2-3|15
CASSPGRGIPDTQYF
TGTGCCAGCAGCCCGGGGCGGGGCATCCCAGATACGCAGTATTTT
>TRBV7-9|NA|many|TRBJ2-7|16
CASSLGGGTALYEQYF
TGTGCCAGCAGCTTAGGAGGCGGGACAGCACTCTACGAGCAGTACTTC
>TRBV7-2|TRBD2|many|TRBJ2-7|15
CASSLIGREGREQYF
TGTGCCAGCAGCTTAATCGGGCGGGAGGGCCGCGAGCAGTACTTC
>TRBV5-4|NA|few|TRBJ2-4|15
CASSLRGSAKNIQYF
TGTGCCAGCAGCTTAAGAGGTTCGGCCAAAAACATTCAGTACTTC
>TRBV4-1|TRBD1|few|TRBJ1-6|16
CASSQGRGAYNSPLHF
TGCGCCAGCAGCCAAGGCAGGGGGGCCTATAATTCACCCCTCCACTTT
>TRBV5-4|TRBD1|few|TRBJ2-3|14
CASSWGQGRDTQYF
TGTGCCAGCAGCTGGGGACAGGGGAGAGATACGCAGTATTTT
>TRBV29-1|TRBD1|NA|TRBJ2-5|13
CSVNGQGGETQYF
TGCAGCGTTAACGGACAGGGAGGAGAGACCCAGTACTTC
>TRBV12-3/TRBV12-4|NA|NA|TRBJ1-6|15
CASSLGQRYDSPLHF
TGTGCCAGCAGTTTGGGGCAGCGGTATGATTCACCCCTCCACTTT
>TRBV20-1|NA|few|TRBJ1-1|16
CSAPRGSGRTNTEAFF
TGCAGTGCTCCTAGGGGGTCGGGACGGACGAACACTGAAGCTTTCTTT
>TRBV7-3|NA|NA|TRBJ2-2|16
CASSLNRRGAGGELFF
TGTGCCAGCAGCTTAAATCGCAGGGGAGCGGGCGGGGAGCTGTTTTTT
>TRBV7-2|NA|NA|TRBJ2-5|15
CASSPGLWTQETQYF
TGTGCCAGCAGCCCGGGACTCTGGACCCAAGAGACCCAGTACTTC
>TRBV6-5|NA|NA|TRBJ2-4|15
CASSGTSRAKNIQYF
TGTGCCAGCAGTGGGACGTCCAGAGCCAAAAACATTCAGTACTTC
>TRBV28|NA|few|TRBJ2-5|14
CASSFVGNQETQYF
TGTGCCAGCAGTTTTGTGGGTAATCAAGAGACCCAGTACTTC
>TRBV7-2|NA|few|TRBJ1-1|12
CASSPQSDEAFF
TGTGCCAGCAGCCCCCAATCGGATGAAGCTTTCTTT
>TRBV11-2|NA|NA|TRBJ2-7|17
CASSLAPNKEGSYEQYF
TGTGCCAGCAGCTTAGCCCCTAATAAGGAAGGGAGTTACGAGCAGTACTTC
>TRBV5-1|NA|NA|TRBJ2-5|13
CASRLVVQETQYF
TGCGCCAGCAGGCTCGTTGTTCAAGAGACCCAGTACTTC
>TRBV7-3|NA|NA|TRBJ2-3|16
CASSLMVTTSTDTQYF
TGTGCCAGCAGCTTAATGGTGACTACTAGCACAGATACGCAGTATTTT
>TRBV7-9|NA|NA|TRBJ2-5|14
CASSHRDDQETQYF
TGTGCCAGCAGCCACCGGGACGACCAAGAGACCCAGTACTTC
>TRBV4-1|NA|NA|TRBJ2-1|13
CASSGGGVNEQFF
TGCGCCAGCAGCGGGGGTGGGGTAAATGAGCAGTTCTTC
>TRBV7-3|NA|NA|TRBJ1-1|15
CASSLSQGEDTEAFF
TGTGCCAGCAGCTTAAGTCAGGGCGAAGACACTGAAGCTTTCTTT